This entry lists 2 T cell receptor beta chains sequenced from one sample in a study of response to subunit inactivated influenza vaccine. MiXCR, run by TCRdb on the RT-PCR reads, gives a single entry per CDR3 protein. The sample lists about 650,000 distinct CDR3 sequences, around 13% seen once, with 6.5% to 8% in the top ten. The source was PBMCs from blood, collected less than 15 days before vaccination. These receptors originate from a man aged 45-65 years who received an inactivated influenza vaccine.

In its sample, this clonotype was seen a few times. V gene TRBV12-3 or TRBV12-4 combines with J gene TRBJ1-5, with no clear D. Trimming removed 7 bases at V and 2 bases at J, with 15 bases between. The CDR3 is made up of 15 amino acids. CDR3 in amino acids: CASNSNIRGNQPQHF. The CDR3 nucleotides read TGTGCCAGCAACAGTAACATCCGAGGCAATCAGCCCCAGCATTTT.

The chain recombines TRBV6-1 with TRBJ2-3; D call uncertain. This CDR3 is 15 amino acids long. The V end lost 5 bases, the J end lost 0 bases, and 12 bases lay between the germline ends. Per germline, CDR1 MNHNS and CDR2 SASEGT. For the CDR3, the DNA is TGTGCCAGCAGTCCGGCAGCACTTAGCACAGATACGCAGTATTTT. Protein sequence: CASSPAALSTDTQYF.